This is a list of T cell receptor beta chains from one sample in a study of tumor and adjacent non-tumor tissue in lung cancer. A single record per CDR3 protein comes from TCRdb applying MiXCR to the multiplex PCR reads. This sample has roughly 70,000 distinct CDR3 sequences; nearly 70% occur once, and the top ten carry roughly 25%. Material for sequencing was distant non-tumor lung tissue. The origin of the receptors is a woman in her 50s with non-small cell lung cancer. CDR3s include the opening cysteine and the closing phenylalanine or tryptophan. Fields, in order: clone size, D gene, V gene, J gene, CDR3 DNA, CDR3 protein. A D gene is named only where the DNA matches it firmly. The size field is filled for only some rows; it gives once, few, many or a size class.

>NA|NA|TRBV30|TRBJ1-6
TGTGCCTGGAATTTGGATTCACCCCTCCACTTT
CAWNLDSPLHF
>many|TRBD1|TRBV6-1|TRBJ1-6
TGTGCCAGCAGTGACAGGGGGTTAGGTTCACCCCTCCACTTT
CASSDRGLGSPLHF
>NA|TRBD2|TRBV12-3/TRBV12-4|TRBJ2-1
TGTGCCAGCAGCTTTGTCCCAGCGGGAGTTGGTGAGCAGTTCTTC
CASSFVPAGVGEQFF
>NA|NA|TRBV11-2|TRBJ2-6
TGTGTCAGCAACTTAGGCGGGGCCAACGTCCTGACTTTC
CVSNLGGANVLTF
>NA|NA|TRBV20-1|TRBJ2-7
TGCGGTGCGAGCCGAGAAGGCATGGGCTACGAGCAGTACTTC
CGASREGMGYEQYF
>NA|NA|TRBV12-3/TRBV12-4|TRBJ2-5
TGTGCCAACAGTTTAGGGGTCAGTCAAGAGACCCAGTACTTC
CANSLGVSQETQYF
>NA|NA|TRBV12-3/TRBV12-4|TRBJ2-5
TGTGCCAGCAGTTTAAGTCCGGGAGAGACACAGCGCTTC
CASSLSPGETQRF
>NA|NA|TRBV11-1|TRBJ2-1
TGTGCCAGCAGCTCAGCGACAGGAGTCAATGAGCAGTTCTTC
CASSSATGVNEQFF
>NA|NA|TRBV5-1|TRBJ2-2
TGCGCCAGCAGCTTGATGGGGTACACCGGGGAGCTGTTTTTT
CASSLMGYTGELFF
>NA|NA|TRBV12-3/TRBV12-4|TRBJ1-5
TGTATCAGCAGCCTTGATGGGGTAGATCAGCCTCAGCATTTT
CISSLDGVDQPQHF
>few|TRBD1|TRBV13|TRBJ2-7
TGTGCCAGCAGCTTAGCCGGGACAGGGGCTACGGAGCAGTACTTC
CASSLAGTGATEQYF
>NA|NA|TRBV7-8|TRBJ2-7
TGTACCAGCAGCTTAGAGGCTACAGGGTTGGGCTACGAGCAGTACTTC
CTSSLEATGLGYEQYF
>once|NA|TRBV29-1|TRBJ2-1
TGCAGCGTGCAGGGGACTGAGACCTACAATGAGCAGTTATTC
CSVQGTETYNEQLF
>NA|TRBD1|TRBV28|TRBJ1-2
TGTGCCAGCAGAACCACAGGGGGCAGGAGCTACACCTTC
CASRTTGGRSYTF
>NA|TRBD2|TRBV20-1|TRBJ2-5
TGCAGTACTACTAGCGGTGCGGGAGTGGGTGAGACCCAGTACTTT
CSTTSGAGVGETQYF
>many|NA|TRBV6-5|TRBJ2-4
TGTGCCAGCAGTGCAAGGGGGGGCGATGACATTCAGTACTTC
CASSARGGDDIQYF
>NA|NA|TRBV5-4|TRBJ1-1
TGTGCCAGCGGTTCCGGAGTTGAAGTTTCCTTC
CASGSGVEVSF
>once|NA|TRBV6-4|TRBJ1-5
TGTGCCAGCAGTGACTCTTGGACTACCGACAGTGTCAATCAGCCCCAGCATTTT
CASSDSWTTDSVNQPQHF
>NA|NA|TRBV29-1|TRBJ1-3
TGCAACGTCTGGACTGATTCTGGAAACACCATAAATTTT
CNVWTDSGNTINF
>NA|TRBD1|TRBV19|TRBJ2-2
TGTGCCAGTAGTAGCCGGGACAGGTTTGGCGGGGAGCTGTTTTTT
CASSSRDRFGGELFF
>NA|NA|TRBV11-1|TRBJ2-7
TGTGCCAGCAGCTTAGAGTCCACCGGGACTCGGGAGCAGTACTTC
CASSLESTGTREQYF
>NA|NA|TRBV4-1|TRBJ2-5
TGCGCCAGCAGCCAAGGTTGCAGGGGATGGGAAAGAGAGGCCCAGTACTTC
CASSQGCRGWEREAQYF
>many|NA|TRBV12-3/TRBV12-4|TRBJ2-1
TGTGCCAGCAGTTTGCGACCAAGCTCCTACAATGAGCAGTTCTTC
CASSLRPSSYNEQFF
>NA|TRBD1|TRBV11-1|TRBJ2-3
TGTGCCAGCAGCATAGCTACAGGGGTTGAAACACAGTATTTT
CASSIATGVETQYF
>NA|NA|TRBV6-2/TRBV6-3|TRBJ1-1
TGTGCCAGCACTTATCTCCCGCAGGGGAACACAGAAGCTTTCTTT
CASTYLPQGNTEAFF
>NA|NA|TRBV6-1|TRBJ2-2
TGTGCCAGCATGCAGTTTTCGACAGTGAACGCCGGGGAGCCGTTTTTT
CASMQFSTVNAGEPFF
>NA|NA|TRBV6-6|TRBJ2-1
TGTGCCAGCAGTATGGTGGACTCCTACAATGAGCAGTTCTTC
CASSMVDSYNEQFF
>many|NA|TRBV20-1|TRBJ2-7
TGCAGTGCTAGAGCCTTCGTGGGAGGTTCGGACTCCTACGAGCAGTACTTC
CSARAFVGGSDSYEQYF
>few|NA|TRBV21-1|TRBJ1-3
TGTGCCAGCAGCAATCCGGGGGAAACCGGAAACACCATATATTTT
CASSNPGETGNTIYF
>many|TRBD2|TRBV6-1|TRBJ2-7
TGTGCCAGCAGTGAATTCAGACTAGCGGGAGAATCCTCCTACGAGCAGTACTTC
CASSEFRLAGESSYEQYF
>NA|NA|TRBV29-1|TRBJ2-1
TGCAGCGTTGAGGGGTCTAGTTACAATGAGCACTTCTTC
CSVEGSSYNEHFF
>NA|TRBD2|TRBV11-1|TRBJ2-3
TGCGCCAGCAGCTTTGGACTAGCGGGATTAAAAAGCATAGATACGCAGTATTTT
CASSFGLAGLKSIDTQYF
>NA|NA|TRBV11-2|TRBJ2-3
TGTGCCATCAGCCAACTACAGGGCACCCCAGACGCGCAGTATTTT
CAISQLQGTPDAQYF
>NA|NA|TRBV6-1|TRBJ2-1
TGTGCCAACAGTGCATCCGGGATAGGGGGATACAATGAGCAGTTCTTC
CANSASGIGGYNEQFF
>once|TRBD1|TRBV20-1|TRBJ2-7
TGCAGTGCTAGAGAGTATGGGACAGGGGGCCCCTACAAGCTGTACTTC
CSAREYGTGGPYKLYF
>NA|NA|TRBV5-6|TRBJ2-7
TGTGTCAGCAGCGACTGGCTTACCTACGAGCACTACTTC
CVSSDWLTYEHYF
>many|NA|TRBV12-3/TRBV12-4|TRBJ1-4
TGTGCCAGTCACAGGGCCACTAATGAAAAACTGTTTTTT
CASHRATNEKLFF
>few|NA|TRBV7-9|TRBJ2-3
TGTGCCAGCAGCTTACGGAGGGCGGCCTTGCAAGCAGATACGCAGTATTTT
CASSLRRAALQADTQYF
>once|TRBD1|TRBV7-9|TRBJ2-7
TGTGCCAGCAGCACACCGGGACAGGGGATTTACGGGCAGTACTTC
CASSTPGQGIYGQYF
>few|TRBD2|TRBV28|TRBJ2-7
TGTGCCAGCAGTTTGACTAGCGGGCACTCCTACGAGCAGTACTTC
CASSLTSGHSYEQYF
>NA|NA|TRBV4-2|TRBJ2-3
TGTGCCAGCAGCCAACTGGCCAGATACACAGATACGCAGTATTTT
CASSQLARYTDTQYF
>NA|NA|TRBV6-6|TRBJ2-4
TGTGCCAGCAGTTACTCAGTCGGGGTCTTAGCGGATCTAGTCACAAACATTCAGTACTTC
CASSYSVGVLADLVTNIQYF
>NA|NA|TRBV11-2|TRBJ2-1
TGTGCCAGCAGCTTAGCCCCGAGCTCCAACAATGAGCTGTTCTTC
CASSLAPSSNNELFF
>NA|NA|TRBV20-1|TRBJ2-5
TGTAGTGCTAGAGATCCGTGGCGGTCCGGGGAGAGCCAGTACTTC
CSARDPWRSGESQYF